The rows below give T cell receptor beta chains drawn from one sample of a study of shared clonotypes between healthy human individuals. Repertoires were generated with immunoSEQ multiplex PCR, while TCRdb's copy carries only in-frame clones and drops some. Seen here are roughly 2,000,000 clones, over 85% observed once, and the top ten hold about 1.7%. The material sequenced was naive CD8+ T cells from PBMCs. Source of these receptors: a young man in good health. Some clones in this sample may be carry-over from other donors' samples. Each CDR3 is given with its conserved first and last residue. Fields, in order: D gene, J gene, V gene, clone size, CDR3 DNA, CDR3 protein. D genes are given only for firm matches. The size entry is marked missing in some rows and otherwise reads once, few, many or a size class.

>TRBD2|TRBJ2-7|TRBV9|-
TGTGCCAGCAGCGTAGCTACGGGAGGGGGGAACTACGAGCAGTACTTC
CASSVATGGGNYEQYF
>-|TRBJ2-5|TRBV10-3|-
TGTGCCATCAGTGAAGGGGGTAGCGGAGAGACCCAGTACTTC
CAISEGGSGETQYF
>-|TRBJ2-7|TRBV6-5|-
TGTGCCAGCAGTTACACTGGGAGTGCGCCGACCTACGAGCAGTACTTC
CASSYTGSAPTYEQYF
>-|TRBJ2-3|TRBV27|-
TGTGCCAGCAGTTTTTTCCTAGCTGCCACAGATACGCAGTATTTT
CASSFFLAATDTQYF
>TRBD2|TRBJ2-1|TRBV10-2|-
TGCGCCAGCAGTGACGGAGCGGGGTACAATGAGCAGTTCTTC
CASSDGAGYNEQFF
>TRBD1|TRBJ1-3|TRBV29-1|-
TGCAGCGTGAGACAGGGTCTCTCTGGAAACACCATATATTTT
CSVRQGLSGNTIYF
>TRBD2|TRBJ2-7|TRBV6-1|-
TGTGCCAGCAGTTGGACTAGCGGGGAGAGCGAGCAGTACTTC
CASSWTSGESEQYF
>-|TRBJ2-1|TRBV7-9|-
TGTGCCAGCAGCTTACAGGGGAACAATGAGCAGTTCTTC
CASSLQGNNEQFF
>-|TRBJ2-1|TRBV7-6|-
TGTGCCAGCAGCTTATTTGTTAGCGGCAATGAGCAGTTCTTC
CASSLFVSGNEQFF
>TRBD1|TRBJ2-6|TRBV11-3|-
TGTGCCAGCAGCACCAGGACAGGGGGCAGTGGGGCCAACGTCCTGACTTTC
CASSTRTGGSGANVLTF
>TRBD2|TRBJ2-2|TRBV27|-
TGTGCCAGCAGTGTGAGACTAGCGGGAGTTCCGGCCACCGGGGAGCTGTTTTTT
CASSVRLAGVPATGELFF
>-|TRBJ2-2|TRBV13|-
TGTGCCAGCGCGGGAATAAGGGGGACCGGGGAGCTGTTTTTT
CASAGIRGTGELFF
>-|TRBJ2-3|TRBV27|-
TGTGCCAGCAGTTTAAGTCGACAGGGCACAGATACGCAGTATTTT
CASSLSRQGTDTQYF
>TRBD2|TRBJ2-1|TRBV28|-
TGTGCCAGCACTAGCGGGGAATACAATGAGCAGTTCTTC
CASTSGEYNEQFF
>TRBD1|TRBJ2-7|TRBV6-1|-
TGTGCCAGCGGATTGGACAGGAACGAGCAGTACTTC
CASGLDRNEQYF
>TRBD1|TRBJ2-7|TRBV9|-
TGTGCCAGCAGCGCGAATGGGGGACAGTCCTTATTC
CASSANGGQSLF
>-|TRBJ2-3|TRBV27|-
TGTGCCAGCAGTTTAACAGGGTTGACAGATACGCAGTATTTT
CASSLTGLTDTQYF
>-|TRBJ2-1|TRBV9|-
TGTGCCAGCAGCGTAGTAGCGTCGGATGAGCAGTTCTTC
CASSVVASDEQFF
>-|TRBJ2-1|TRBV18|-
TGTGCCAGCTCGTCCAAGGCATTCCGGGCCCCTTCTTACAATGAGCAGTTCTTC
CASSSKAFRAPSYNEQFF
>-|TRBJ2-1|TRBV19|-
TGTGCCAGTAGTATGACGGTTTACAATGAGCAGTTCTTC
CASSMTVYNEQFF
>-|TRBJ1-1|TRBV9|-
TGTGCCAGCAGTCTAGGGAGTGGAGCTGAAGCTTTCTTT
CASSLGSGAEAFF
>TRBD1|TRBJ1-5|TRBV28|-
TGTGCCAGCAGTCCCGGACAGGGGGCGACCGATCAGCCCCAGCATTTT
CASSPGQGATDQPQHF
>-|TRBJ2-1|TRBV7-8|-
TGTGCCAGCAGCTTAGGAGCCAGCCACAATGAGCAGTTCTTC
CASSLGASHNEQFF
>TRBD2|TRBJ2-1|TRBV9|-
TGTGCCAGCAGCGTACCAGTCAGCGGGAGGAATGGTAATGAGCAGTTCTTC
CASSVPVSGRNGNEQFF
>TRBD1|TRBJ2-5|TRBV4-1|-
TGCGCCAGCAGCTTAGACAGGGAGGAGACCCAGTACTTC
CASSLDREETQYF
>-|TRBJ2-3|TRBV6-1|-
TGTGCCAGCAGTGAATTTGCAGGGACAGATACGCAGTATTTT
CASSEFAGTDTQYF
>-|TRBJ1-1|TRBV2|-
TGTGCCAGCAGTGGAGAGAACACTGAAGCTTTCTTT
CASSGENTEAFF
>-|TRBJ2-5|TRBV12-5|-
TGTGCTAGTGGTTTGGGGTGGGAGACCCAGTACTTC
CASGLGWETQYF
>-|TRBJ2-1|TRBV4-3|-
TGCGCCAGCAGCCCCTCGAGCGGGTTTTCCTACAATGAGCAGTTCTTC
CASSPSSGFSYNEQFF
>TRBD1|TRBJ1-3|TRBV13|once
TGTGCCAGCAGCGCAAACGACAGGGGTGCTGGAAACACCATATATTTT
CASSANDRGAGNTIYF
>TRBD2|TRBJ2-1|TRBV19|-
TGTGCCTCCTTGACTAGCCATAGTACAAATGAGCAGTTCTTC
CASLTSHSTNEQFF
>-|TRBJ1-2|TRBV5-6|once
TGTGCCAGCAGCTTACGTGGGTATGGCTACACCTTC
CASSLRGYGYTF
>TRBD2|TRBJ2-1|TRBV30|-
TGTGCCTGGACCTCCGGGAGGGTTGAGCAGTTCTTC
CAWTSGRVEQFF
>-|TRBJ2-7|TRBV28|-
TGTGCCAGCAGTTTACCGGTCATCTGGGAGCAGTACTTC
CASSLPVIWEQYF
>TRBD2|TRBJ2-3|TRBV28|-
TGTGCCAGCAGTTTAGGTAGCGGGTTCCATACGCAGTATTTT
CASSLGSGFHTQYF
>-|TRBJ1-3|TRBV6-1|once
TGTGCCAGCCGGGAGTGGGAGAGCTCTGGAAACACCATATATTTT
CASREWESSGNTIYF
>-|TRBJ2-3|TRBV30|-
TGTGCCTGGAGCGGGGTAAGAGCTAGCACAGATACGCAGTATTTT
CAWSGVRASTDTQYF
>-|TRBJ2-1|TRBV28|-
TGTGCCAGCAGTTTAGGGGACCCCAATGAGCAGTTCTTC
CASSLGDPNEQFF